These 19 T cell receptor beta chains were sequenced from one sample in a study of T cells after yellow fever vaccination. TCRdb independently ran MiXCR on the 5' RACE reads; one entry per CDR3 protein. Here the sample spans under 55,000 distinct CDR3 sequences, about 6.3% being singletons. The sample was CD8+ T cells not binding an NS4B(214-222) dextramer, sorted from PBMCs, taken 35 to 50 days after the first yellow fever vaccination. The origin of the receptors is a man younger than 30 who received the YFV17D yellow fever vaccine.

This clonotype was observed many times. V is TRBV15 and J is TRBJ2-3; D uncertain. This CDR3 is 13 amino acids long. Looked up from germline, CDR1 is LNHNV and CDR2 is YYDKDF (reference sequence). The V gene lost 6 bases and the J gene lost 3 bases, with 10 bases spanning the gap. CDR3 residues: CATRPGTTDTQYF. DNA for the CDR3: TGTGCCACCAGGCCGGGTACGACAGATACGCAGTATTTT.

For this clonotype: It may be a read error: a sequence one base away is much more abundant. The chain is built from TRBV10-3 and TRBJ2-1; D might be TRBD2 (6 bases). Trimming removed 3 bases from V and 6 bases from J, with 15 bases in between. CDR1 ENHRY and CDR2 SYGVKD come from the germline V gene. This CDR3 is 15 amino acids long. CDR3 loop: CAISEGRLGGNEQFF. CDR3 DNA sequence: TGTGCCATCAGTGAAGGCAGGTTGGGGGGCAATGAGCAGTTCTTC.

This clonotype was observed a few times. The chain has TRBV20-1 and TRBJ1-4, with 10 bases that match TRBD1. CDR1 DFQATT and CDR2 SNEGSKA come from the germline V gene (reference sequence). The CDR3 consists of 15 residues. The junction had 5 bases not matched to a gene; V was cut back by 2 bases and J by 5 bases. The CDR3 DNA is TGCAGTGCTAGACCCTGGACAGGGGGGAATGAAAAACTGTTTTTT. This gives the protein CSARPWTGGNEKLFF.

The table lists this clonotype with many counts. The chain links TRBV5-1 to TRBJ2-2; D tentatively fits TRBD1 or TRBD2 (5 bases each). The CDR3 has 18 amino acids. CDR1 is SGHRS and CDR2 is YFSETQ in the germline V gene. V was cut by 0 bases and J by 0 bases, with 15 bases left in between. CDR3 sequence (DNA): TGCGCCAGCAGCTTGGCTCTTAGGGGAGACGCGAACACCGGGGAGCTGTTTTTT. Its translation is CASSLALRGDANTGELFF.

The chain uses TRBV7-2 and TRBJ1-5, with D maybe TRBD1 (5 bases). Trimming took 1 base from V and 0 from J, leaving 7 bases between them. The CDR3 loop spans 15 amino acids. Germline V gene sequence: CDR1 SGHTA, CDR2 FQGNSA. DNA of the CDR3: TGTGCCAGCAGCTTAGGGACACATAGCAATCAGCCCCAGCATTTT. It encodes CASSLGTHSNQPQHF.

The table lists this clonotype with many counts. The chain uses TRBV13 and TRBJ2-5; 12 bases fit TRBD2. Germline CDR1 is PRHDT and CDR2 is FYEKMQ (reference sequence). This CDR3 is 16 amino acids long. After removal of 0 bases from V and 5 bases from J, the junction contained 4 bases not matched to a gene. The CDR3 loop is CASSLGLAGGLETQYF. CDR3 DNA sequence: TGTGCCAGCAGCTTAGGCCTAGCGGGGGGGCTCGAGACCCAGTACTTC.

This clonotype occurred a few times. V gene TRBV10-3 combines with J gene TRBJ2-7, with D possibly matching TRBD1 (6 bases). Trimming cost V 5 bases and J 3 bases, with 11 bases left between them. Germline CDR1 reads ENHRY; CDR2 reads SYGVKD. The CDR3 length is 13 residues. CDR3 protein: CAISPGHYYEQYF. The CDR3 DNA follows: TGTGCCATCAGTCCGGGACATTACTACGAGCAGTACTTC.

This clonotype was seen repeatedly, ten times or more. This chain uses TRBV3-1 with TRBJ2-3, with unresolved D. V dropped 9 bases and J dropped 3 bases, with 13 bases sitting between them. The CDR3 length is 13 residues. Germline CDR1 and CDR2: LGHDT and YNNKEL (reference sequence). The CDR3, as DNA: TGTGCCAGTCCTAAACTGATGACAGATACGCAGTATTTT. Translating it yields CASPKLMTDTQYF.

The gene calls are TRBV4-1 and TRBJ1-6, with D maybe TRBD1 (6 bases). This CDR3 spans 13 amino acids. V was trimmed by 4 bases and J by 9 bases, leaving 10 bases between them. Germline-derived CDR1 and CDR2 are MGHRA and YSYEKL. The CDR3 is CASSLQGSSPLHF. The CDR3 nucleotides read TGCGCCAGCAGCCTACAGGGTTCTTCACCCCTCCACTTT.

There are many counts of this clonotype. The chain employs TRBV7-8 and TRBJ2-5; no clear D gene. CDR1 is SGHVS, CDR2 FQNEAQ, per germline. V gave up 2 bases and J gave up 3 bases, with 7 bases separating them. There are 13 residues in the CDR3. The CDR3 reads CASSLTLKETQYF. The CDR3 region has the DNA TGTGCCAGCAGCTTAACACTTAAAGAGACCCAGTACTTC.

The chain links TRBV27 to TRBJ1-5; D is possibly TRBD1 (5 bases). V lost 4 bases, J lost 5 bases, and 12 bases lay in between. CDR1 and CDR2 (germline): MNHEY, SMNVEV (reference sequence). The CDR3 runs 14 residues. The CDR3 loop is CASSSAGSDQPQHF. The CDR3 region has the DNA TGTGCCAGCAGTTCCGCAGGGTCCGATCAGCCCCAGCATTTT.

This clonotype has just a few counts. V is TRBV7-2 and J is TRBJ2-3, with 10 bases aligning to TRBD2. The CDR3 length is 16 residues. Unmatched junction bases numbered 10, after V lost 5 bases and J lost 5 bases. Germline CDR1 SGHTA, CDR2 FQGNSA. The CDR3 reads CASSANSGGRGDTQYF. CDR3 DNA: TGTGCCAGCAGCGCTAATAGCGGGGGGCGGGGAGATACGCAGTATTTT.

This clonotype has ten or more counts. The chain employs TRBV7-9 and TRBJ2-3; D is ambiguous. Looked up from germline, CDR1 is SEHNR and CDR2 is FQNEAQ (reference sequence). The CDR3 runs to 14 residues. Trimming stripped 1 base from V and 4 bases from J, with 9 bases between. The DNA for the CDR3 is TGTGCCAGCAGCTTAGATACGGTCCCAGATACGCAGTATTTT. This sequence encodes CASSLDTVPDTQYF.

Many counts were recorded for this clonotype. The chain links TRBV7-9 to TRBJ2-4; no clear D. V was cut by 4 bases and J by 0 bases, with 10 bases left in between. CDR3 length: 15 amino acids. Germline-derived CDR1 and CDR2 are SEHNR and FQNEAQ (reference sequence). The CDR3 DNA reads TGTGCCAGCAGCTCGTGGCAGTTAGCCAAAAACATTCAGTACTTC. This codes for CASSSWQLAKNIQYF.

At least ten counts were recorded for this clonotype. V is TRBV27 and J is TRBJ1-1; TRBD1 is a possible D gene (5 bases). CDR1 and CDR2 (germline): MNHEY, SMNVEV (reference sequence). V lost 7 bases to trimming and J lost 4 bases, with 16 bases between them. The CDR3 covers 14 residues. The CDR3 sequence: CASTALGGGTEAFF. The DNA for the CDR3 is TGTGCCAGCACCGCCCTTGGGGGGGGCACTGAAGCTTTCTTT.

In this sample, this clonotype turned up many times. V is TRBV28 and J is TRBJ2-1; a weak D match, TRBD2 (6 bases). This CDR3 has 14 residues. Germline V CDR1 and CDR2: MDHEN, SYDVKM. The germline V and J ends were trimmed by 3 bases and 3 bases, with 9 bases remaining between them. CDR3 DNA sequence: TGTGCCAGCAGTTTCCCCGGGGGCTACAATGAGCAGTTCTTC. Translation: CASSFPGGYNEQFF.

In this sample, this clonotype turned up a few times. The genes are TRBV5-1 and TRBJ1-2; D is undetermined. The CDR3 runs to 11 residues. CDR1 and CDR2 (germline): SGHRS, YFSETQ. Trimming left V 0 bases short and J 8 bases short, with 5 bases between. The CDR3 spells CASSLDGGYTF. The CDR3 nucleotides are TGCGCCAGCAGCTTGGATGGAGGCTACACCTTC.

This clonotype was counted between two and nine times. The rearrangement uses TRBV9 and TRBJ2-7, with 7 nucleotides matching TRBD2. V gave up 3 bases and J gave up 7 bases; unmatched junction bases: 4. This CDR3 region has 12 residues. Germline values: CDR1 SGDLS, CDR2 YYNGEE. CDR3: CASSGLASEQYF. The DNA for the CDR3 is TGTGCCAGCAGCGGACTAGCTAGTGAGCAGTACTTC.

This clonotype was observed many times. The chain uses TRBV6-1 and TRBJ1-1, with no clear D. The ends were cut back, 5 bases at V and 10 bases at J, with 17 bases in the middle. The germline gives CDR1 MNHNS, CDR2 SASEGT. The CDR3 extends over 13 amino acids. CDR3 residues: CASSPGPSAGAFF. In nucleotides, the CDR3 is TGTGCCAGCAGTCCCGGACCGTCCGCGGGAGCTTTCTTT.